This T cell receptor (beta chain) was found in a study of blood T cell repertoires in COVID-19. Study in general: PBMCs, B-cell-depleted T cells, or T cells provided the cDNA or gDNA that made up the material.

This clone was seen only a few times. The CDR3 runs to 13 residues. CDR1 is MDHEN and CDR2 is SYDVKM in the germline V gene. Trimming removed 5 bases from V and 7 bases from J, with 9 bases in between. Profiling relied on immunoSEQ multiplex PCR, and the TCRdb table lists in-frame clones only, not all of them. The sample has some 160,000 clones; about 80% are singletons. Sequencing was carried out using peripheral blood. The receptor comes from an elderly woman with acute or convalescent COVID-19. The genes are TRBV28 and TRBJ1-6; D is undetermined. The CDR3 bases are TGTGCCAGCAGTCCCGACGGGAATTCACCCCTCCACTTT. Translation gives CASSPDGNSPLHF.